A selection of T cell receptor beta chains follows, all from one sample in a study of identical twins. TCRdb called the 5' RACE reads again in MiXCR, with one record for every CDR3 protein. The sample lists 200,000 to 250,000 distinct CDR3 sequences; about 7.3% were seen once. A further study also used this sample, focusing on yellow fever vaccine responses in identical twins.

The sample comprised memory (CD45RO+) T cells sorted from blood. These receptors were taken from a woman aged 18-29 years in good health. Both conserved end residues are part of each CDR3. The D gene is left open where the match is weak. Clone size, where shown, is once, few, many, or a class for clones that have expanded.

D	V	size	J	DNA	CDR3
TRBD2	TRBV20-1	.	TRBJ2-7	TGCAGTGCGCCAGTAGCGGGTTTAAGCTCCTACGAGCAGTACTTC	CSAPVAGLSSYEQYF
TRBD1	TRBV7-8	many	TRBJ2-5	TGTGCCAGCAGCTTCCGGGACAGGGGACAAGAGACCCAGTACTTC	CASSFRDRGQETQYF
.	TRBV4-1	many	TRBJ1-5	TGCGCCAGCAGCCAAGGGCCGAATCAGCCCCAGCATTTT	CASSQGPNQPQHF
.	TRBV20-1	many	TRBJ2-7	TGCAGTGCTATCTACCCGGGAGAGGGGGGATACGAGCAGTACTTC	CSAIYPGEGGYEQYF
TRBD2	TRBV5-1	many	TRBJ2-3	TGCGCCAGCAGCCCGGGGGGGCCGGCAGATACGCAGTATTTT	CASSPGGPADTQYF
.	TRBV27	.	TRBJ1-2	TGTGCCAGCAGTTTCTCGACAGGAGCTCGACGAGGTGGCTACACCTTC	CASSFSTGARRGGYTF
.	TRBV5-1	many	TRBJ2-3	TGCGCCAGCAGCTTGGTCGGGGGGCATGGAGGAGATACGCAGTATTTT	CASSLVGGHGGDTQYF
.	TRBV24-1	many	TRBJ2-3	TGTGCCACCAGTGTGGGAATTTCCACAGATACGCAGTATTTT	CATSVGISTDTQYF
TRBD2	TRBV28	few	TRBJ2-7	TGTGCCAGCACCCCTAGCGGGAACTACGAGCAGTACTTC	CASTPSGNYEQYF
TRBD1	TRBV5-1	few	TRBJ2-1	TGCGCCAGCAGCTTGGGGGGGACAGGGGGGATCGATGAGCAGTTCTTC	CASSLGGTGGIDEQFF
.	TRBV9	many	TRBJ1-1	TGTGCCAGCAGCCGCTACACTGGGAACACTGAAGCTTTCTTT	CASSRYTGNTEAFF
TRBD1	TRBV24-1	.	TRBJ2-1	TGTGCCACCAGTGAGGCGGGACAGGGGGCCTACAATGAGCAGTTCTTC	CATSEAGQGAYNEQFF
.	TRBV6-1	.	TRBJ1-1	TGTGCCAGCAAGGAATGGACATCCAACACTGAAGCTTTCTTT	CASKEWTSNTEAFF
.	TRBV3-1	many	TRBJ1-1	TGTGCCAGCAGCCAAATAATCGGCAGCCAAGCTTTCTTT	CASSQIIGSQAFF
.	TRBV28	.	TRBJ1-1	TGTGCCAGCGTCGGACTTCTTAATGAAGCTTTCTTT	CASVGLLNEAFF
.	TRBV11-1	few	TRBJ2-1	TGTGCCAGCAGCTCGCCTTCAACGACAGCAAACTCCTACAATGAGCAGTTCTTC	CASSSPSTTANSYNEQFF
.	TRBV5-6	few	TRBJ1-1	TGTGCCAGCAGCCCGGTCCGACATCTGCGGCATACTAACACTGAAGCTTTCTTT	CASSPVRHLRHTNTEAFF
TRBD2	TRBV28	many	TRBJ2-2	TGTGCCAGCAGTTCGGGGGGGGCCATGAGCACCGGGGAGCTGTTTTTT	CASSSGGAMSTGELFF
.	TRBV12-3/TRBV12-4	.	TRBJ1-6	TGTGCCAGCAGTTTGGGAGGGGAATATAATTCACCCCTCCACTTT	CASSLGGEYNSPLHF
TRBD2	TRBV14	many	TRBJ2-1	TGTGCCAGCAGCCGGACTAGCGGGGGTAAGGGGACTTCCTACAATGAGCAGTTCTTC	CASSRTSGGKGTSYNEQFF
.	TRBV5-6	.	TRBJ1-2	TGTGCCAGCAGCCCGACGGATAACTATGGCTACACCTTC	CASSPTDNYGYTF
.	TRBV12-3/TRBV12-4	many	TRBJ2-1	TGTGCCAGCAACCTGCTTGCGAATGAGCAGTTCTTC	CASNLLANEQFF
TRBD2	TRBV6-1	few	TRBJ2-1	TGTGCCAGCAGCGGACTAGCGGGAGGGCCCGATGAGCAGTTCTTC	CASSGLAGGPDEQFF
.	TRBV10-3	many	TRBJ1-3	TGTGCCATCGCACAGGGCTCTGGAAACACCATATATTTT	CAIAQGSGNTIYF
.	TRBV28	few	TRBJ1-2	TGTGCCTGGGGGGCGCGCAACTATGGCTACACCTTC	CAWGARNYGYTF
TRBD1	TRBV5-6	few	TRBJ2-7	TGTGCCACCCACCGTTGGACAGGGGAGTACGAGCAGTACTTC	CATHRWTGEYEQYF
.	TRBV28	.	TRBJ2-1	TGTGCCAGCAGTTTATTTGGGCGAGTTGAGCAGTTCTTC	CASSLFGRVEQFF
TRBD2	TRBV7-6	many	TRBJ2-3	TGTGCCAGCAGCTTAGGGTCTAGCGGGACCACAGATACGCAGTATTTT	CASSLGSSGTTDTQYF
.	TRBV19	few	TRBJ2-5	TGTGCCAGTAGTATAGGGGCGGTAAGCGAGACCCAGTACTTC	CASSIGAVSETQYF
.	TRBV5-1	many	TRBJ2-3	TGCGCCAGCAGAGTAAGGCCATCTAGCACAGATACGCAGTATTTT	CASRVRPSSTDTQYF
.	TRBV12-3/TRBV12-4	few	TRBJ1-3	TGTGCCAGCAGCCGCGGACGTAACTCTGGAAACACCATATATTTT	CASSRGRNSGNTIYF
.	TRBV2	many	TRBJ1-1	TGTGCCAGCAGTGAAACTTCGAACACTGAAGCTTTCTTT	CASSETSNTEAFF
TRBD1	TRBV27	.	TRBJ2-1	TGTGCCAGCAGTTTAAAGTTCACCGGACAGGGGGCTTATGAGCAGTTCTTC	CASSLKFTGQGAYEQFF
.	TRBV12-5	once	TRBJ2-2	TGTGCTAGTGGTCGAGGGACATTAGCTTCCACCGGGGAGCTGTTTTTT	CASGRGTLASTGELFF
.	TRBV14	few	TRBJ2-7	TGTGCCAGCAGCCAAGCTTTATCCCCAACCTACGAGCAGTACTTC	CASSQALSPTYEQYF
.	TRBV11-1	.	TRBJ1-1	TGTGCCAGCACCTTATTCGGGGATGGCACTGAAGCTTTCTTT	CASTLFGDGTEAFF
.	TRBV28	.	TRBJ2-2	TGTGCCACCTCCAGCGGGGAGCTGTTTTTT	CATSSGELFF